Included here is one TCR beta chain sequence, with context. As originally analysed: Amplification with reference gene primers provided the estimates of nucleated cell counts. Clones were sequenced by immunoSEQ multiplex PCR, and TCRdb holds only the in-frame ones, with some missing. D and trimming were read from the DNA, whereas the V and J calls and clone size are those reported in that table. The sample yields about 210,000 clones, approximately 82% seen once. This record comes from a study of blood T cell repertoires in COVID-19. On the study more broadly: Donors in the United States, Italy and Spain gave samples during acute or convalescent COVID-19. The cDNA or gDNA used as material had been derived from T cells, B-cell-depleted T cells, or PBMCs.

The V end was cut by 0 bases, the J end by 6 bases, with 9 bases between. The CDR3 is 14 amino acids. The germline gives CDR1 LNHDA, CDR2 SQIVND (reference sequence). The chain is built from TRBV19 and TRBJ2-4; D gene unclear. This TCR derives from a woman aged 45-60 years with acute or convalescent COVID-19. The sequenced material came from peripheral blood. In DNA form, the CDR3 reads TGTGCCAGTAGTATAGATCCCGAGAGAAACATTCAGTACTTC. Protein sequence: CASSIDPERNIQYF.